The rows below give T cell receptor beta chains drawn from one sample of a study of radiotherapy plus CTLA-4 blockade in lung cancer. Some clones are missing from TCRdb's copy, which holds only in-frame ones; the method was immunoSEQ multiplex PCR. The table lists 50,000 to 60,000 clones, approximately 80% of them singletons, with around 6% in the top ten. Sequencing was performed on peripheral blood, taken from a patient treated with radiotherapy plus ipilimumab. The receptors derive from a human donor with non-small cell lung cancer whose response to radiotherapy plus ipilimumab could not be evaluated. Both conserved end residues are part of each CDR3. A D gene is named only where the DNA matches it firmly. Only some rows state a clone size, as once, few, many or a class for expanded clones.

j_gene | d_gene | v_gene | abundance | CDR3aa | CDR3nt
TRBJ2-7 | TRBD2 | TRBV2 | NA | CASKAGGSGEQYF | TGTGCCAGCAAAGCGGGAGGTTCGGGCGAGCAGTACTTC
TRBJ2-2 | NA | TRBV2 | NA | CASSEAGVDGELFF | TGTGCCAGCAGTGAAGCAGGAGTCGACGGGGAGCTGTTTTTT
TRBJ2-7 | NA | TRBV21-1 | once | CASSNITLAGGTYEQYF | TGTGCCAGCAGCAACATCACTCTAGCGGGAGGGACCTACGAGCAGTACTTC
TRBJ2-2 | TRBD1 | TRBV6-5 | NA | CASSSWTDRVGELFF | TGTGCCAGCAGTTCCTGGACCGACAGGGTCGGGGAGCTGTTTTTT
TRBJ2-7 | TRBD1 | TRBV7-2 | few | CASSLIGTATYEQYF | TGTGCCAGCAGCTTGATAGGGACAGCGACCTACGAGCAGTACTTC
TRBJ1-3 | NA | TRBV6-5 | NA | CASSYSRSSGNTIYF | TGTGCCAGCAGTTACAGCCGGTCCTCTGGAAACACCATATATTTT
TRBJ1-5 | NA | TRBV30 | few | CAWSVGQFNQPQHF | TGTGCCTGGAGTGTAGGACAGTTCAATCAGCCCCAGCATTTT
TRBJ2-7 | TRBD2 | TRBV28 | NA | CASRLGGSSYEQYF | TGTGCCAGCAGGCTGGGGGGGAGCTCCTACGAGCAGTACTTC
TRBJ2-2 | TRBD2 | TRBV2 | NA | CASSETSGSLGELFF | TGTGCCAGCAGTGAGACTAGCGGGAGTCTCGGGGAGCTGTTTTTT
TRBJ1-2 | NA | TRBV10-2 | medium-sized | CASSEAGTNYGYTF | TGCGCCAGCAGTGAGGCGGGGACTAACTATGGCTACACCTTC
TRBJ2-5 | NA | TRBV9 | NA | CASSVGLEETQYF | TGTGCCAGCAGCGTAGGGCTAGAAGAGACCCAGTACTTC
TRBJ2-2 | TRBD1 | TRBV5-1 | NA | CASSWDRANTGELFF | TGCGCCAGCAGCTGGGACAGGGCGAACACCGGGGAGCTGTTTTTT
TRBJ2-1 | TRBD2 | TRBV5-4 | once | CASSRAGGSSYNEQFF | TGTGCCAGCAGTAGAGCGGGGGGGAGCTCCTACAATGAGCAGTTCTTC
TRBJ2-1 | TRBD2 | TRBV30 | NA | CAWSVTGGANEQFF | TGTGCCTGGAGTGTTACGGGGGGGGCCAATGAGCAGTTCTTC
TRBJ2-2 | NA | TRBV2 | once | CASSEAPAGGTGELFF | TGTGCCAGCAGTGAAGCTCCCGCAGGGGGGACCGGGGAGCTGTTTTTT
TRBJ1-3 | TRBD1 | TRBV7-6 | once | CASGMDRDSGNTIYF | TGTGCCAGCGGGATGGACAGGGACTCTGGAAACACCATATATTTT
TRBJ1-4 | NA | TRBV18 | NA | CASSPKRAGVDEKLFF | TGTGCCAGCTCACCAAAAAGGGCAGGGGTGGACGAAAAACTGTTTTTT
TRBJ1-4 | TRBD1 | TRBV4-3 | NA | CASSPREEGTGVNEKLFF | TGCGCCAGCAGCCCAAGAGAGGAGGGGACAGGGGTTAATGAAAAACTGTTTTTT
TRBJ2-3 | TRBD1 | TRBV5-1 | NA | CATRGTALDTQYF | TGCGCCACCAGAGGGACAGCCTTAGATACGCAGTATTTT
TRBJ2-1 | TRBD2 | TRBV5-1 | NA | CASSSGTSGGEQFF | TGCGCCAGCAGCTCCGGGACTAGCGGAGGGGAGCAGTTCTTC
TRBJ1-3 | TRBD1 | TRBV7-2 | NA | CASSGRTGGLYGNTIYF | TGTGCCAGCAGCGGCCGGACAGGGGGCTTGTATGGAAACACCATATATTTT
TRBJ1-5 | NA | TRBV6-6 | NA | CASSHGGLATVQPQHF | TGTGCCAGCAGCCATGGGGGCCTGGCCACGGTTCAGCCCCAGCATTTT
TRBJ2-5 | TRBD2 | TRBV29-1 | NA | CSVERNGRVGETQYF | TGCAGCGTTGAAAGAAACGGGAGGGTTGGAGAGACCCAGTACTTC
TRBJ2-4 | TRBD1 | TRBV7-9 | NA | CASSADRDRGLAKNIQYF | TGTGCCAGCAGCGCCGACAGGGACCGGGGTCTAGCCAAAAACATTCAGTACTTC
TRBJ1-1 | NA | TRBV5-1 | NA | CASSWGAGVNTEAFF | TGCGCCAGCAGCTGGGGGGCGGGGGTGAACACTGAAGCTTTCTTT
TRBJ2-1 | TRBD2 | TRBV11-3 | NA | CASSLGGGRADNEQFF | TGTGCCAGCAGCTTAGGGGGCGGGAGGGCCGACAATGAGCAGTTCTTC
TRBJ1-5 | NA | TRBV28 | NA | CASSLERLQGQPQHF | TGTGCCAGCAGTTTGGAGAGATTACAGGGTCAGCCCCAGCATTTT
TRBJ2-2 | NA | TRBV4-3 | few | CASSQEEYRGATGELFF | TGCGCCAGCAGCCAAGAGGAGTATCGGGGGGCGACCGGGGAGCTGTTTTTT
TRBJ2-1 | NA | TRBV19 | NA | CASSHGSGPNEQFF | TGTGCCAGTTCTCACGGGAGCGGGCCGAATGAGCAGTTCTTC
TRBJ1-4 | TRBD1 | TRBV25-1 | NA | CASAGTAFNEKLFF | TGTGCCAGCGCAGGGACAGCCTTTAATGAAAAACTGTTTTTT
TRBJ1-1 | TRBD1 | TRBV18 | NA | CASSPQGGNTEAFF | TGTGCCAGCTCACCCCAGGGGGGTAACACTGAAGCTTTCTTT
TRBJ1-2 | TRBD1 | TRBV2 | NA | CASRLGTGAAGYTF | TGTGCCAGCAGACTCGGGACAGGGGCCGCGGGCTACACCTTC
TRBJ1-2 | NA | TRBV5-4 | NA | CASSLATGTRWGYTF | TGTGCCAGCAGCTTGGCGACAGGTACCCGATGGGGCTACACCTTC
TRBJ2-5 | NA | TRBV5-6 | NA | CASSWGPLRGGETQYF | TGTGCCAGCAGCTGGGGGCCTCTAAGGGGTGGAGAGACCCAGTACTTC
TRBJ2-5 | TRBD1 | TRBV19 | NA | CASSPGQGAAQYF | TGTGCCAGTAGCCCGGGACAGGGGGCGGCCCAGTACTTC
TRBJ2-1 | NA | TRBV6-6 | NA | CASSRAGSDEQFF | TGTGCCAGCAGTCGGGCGGGGTCGGATGAGCAGTTCTTC
TRBJ1-5 | NA | TRBV6-5 | NA | CASRLGPYHYQPQHF | TGTGCCAGCAGACTCGGTCCCTACCATTATCAGCCCCAGCATTTT
TRBJ2-3 | NA | TRBV11-2 | NA | CATQGPQRADTQYF | TGTGCCACCCAGGGCCCACAGCGGGCAGATACGCAGTATTTT
TRBJ2-5 | NA | TRBV11-2 | NA | CASQKPGLYSQETQYF | TGTGCCAGTCAGAAACCAGGGCTGTATAGCCAAGAGACCCAGTACTTC
TRBJ2-1 | NA | TRBV5-1 | NA | CASSSQGYEQFF | TGCGCCAGCAGCTCACAGGGATATGAGCAGTTCTTC
TRBJ1-5 | NA | TRBV9 | NA | CASSSIPGQPQHF | TGTGCCAGCAGCTCCATACCCGGGCAGCCCCAGCATTTT
TRBJ2-1 | TRBD2 | TRBV6-5 | NA | CASKLTSGRDEQFF | TGTGCCAGCAAGCTGACTAGCGGGAGGGATGAGCAGTTCTTC
TRBJ2-7 | NA | TRBV11-2 | NA | CASSSRAGSPTKQYF | TGTGCCAGCAGCTCGCGCGCGGGTTCTCCTACGAAGCAGTACTTC
TRBJ1-5 | NA | TRBV9 | once | CAKNGGGWQSAQHF | TGTGCCAAAAACGGGGGGGGCTGGCAATCAGCCCAGCATTTT
TRBJ1-2 | TRBD1 | TRBV2 | NA | CASRRRGANYGYTF | TGTGCCAGCAGACGCAGGGGGGCTAACTATGGCTACACCTTC
TRBJ2-1 | NA | TRBV5-8 | NA | CASSRGLFRSWDEQFF | TGTGCCAGCAGCAGGGGGTTGTTCCGTTCCTGGGATGAGCAGTTCTTC
TRBJ2-7 | TRBD1 | TRBV7-2 | NA | CASSLLAGGQAGYEQYF | TGTGCCAGCAGCCTACTAGCAGGGGGCCAAGCCGGGTACGAGCAGTACTTC
TRBJ2-3 | NA | TRBV7-2 | NA | CASSRGRGAGTDTQYF | TGTGCCAGCAGCCGAGGACGGGGGGCGGGCACAGATACGCAGTATTTT
TRBJ2-1 | TRBD2 | TRBV10-1 | NA | CASSPGSGGEQFF | TGCGCCAGCAGCCCCGGGAGCGGGGGTGAGCAGTTCTTC